What follows are 32 T cell receptor beta chains derived from one specimen sequenced in a study of memory CD4+ T cells and cytomegalovirus serostatus. The protocol was immunoSEQ multiplex PCR, while the TCRdb copy is restricted to in-frame clones and leaves out a portion. This table holds under 45,000 clones, roughly three quarters found once. Single viable CD3+CD4+CD8-CD45RO+ cells were sorted as the memory CD4+ T cells. The sample was memory CD4+ T cells from blood. The receptor set was obtained from an adult in good health and CMV-seronegative.

This chain uses TRBV6-5 with TRBJ2-7, with D perhaps TRBD1 (5 bases). V gave up 2 bases and J gave up 4 bases, with 12 bases separating them. In germline, CDR1 is MNHEY, CDR2 SVGAGI. This CDR3 comprises 14 residues. In DNA, the CDR3 is TGTGCCAGCAGTTACGGCCAGGGATTGTACGAGCAGTACTTC. This encodes CASSYGQGLYEQYF.

The V and J genes are TRBV5-1 and TRBJ2-5; TRBD2 agrees at 14 bases. After removal of 3 bases from V and 1 base from J, the junction contained 2 bases not matched to a gene. The CDR3 covers 16 residues. The germline gives CDR1 SGHRS, CDR2 YFSETQ. The CDR3 is CASSSGLAGGQETQYF. CDR3 nucleotide sequence: TGCGCCAGCAGCTCTGGACTAGCGGGGGGCCAAGAGACCCAGTACTTC.

This clone has more than one count but fewer than ten. The rearrangement joins TRBV30 to TRBJ2-1; no clear D. The CDR3 extends over 12 amino acids. Trimming pared 5 bases from V and 3 bases from J, leaving 8 bases between. Per the germline V gene, CDR1 is GTSNPN and CDR2 is SVGIG (reference sequence). CDR3: CAWSGVYNEQFF. The CDR3 nucleotides read TGTGCCTGGTCGGGCGTCTACAATGAGCAGTTCTTC. The whole variable domain, filled in from reference TRBV30 and TRBJ2-1, reads SQTIHQWPATLVQPVGSPLSLECTVEGTSNPNLYWYRQAAGRGLQLLFYSVGIGQISSEVPQNLSASRPQDRQFILSSKKLLLSDSGFYLCAWSGVYNEQFFGPGTRLTVL.

The V gene is TRBV10-2, the J gene TRBJ1-1, with 9 bases lining up with TRBD1. Germline V lookup: CDR1 WSHSY, CDR2 SAAADI. This CDR3 has 13 residues. V lost 10 bases to trimming and J lost 5 bases; unmatched junction nucleotides: 8. The CDR3 bases are TGCGCCACTTCGACAGGGGGTCGGACTGAAGCTTTCTTT. This translates into CATSTGGRTEAFF.

J is TRBJ1-1 and V is TRBV18; no clear D gene. CDR3 length: 17 amino acids. Trimming removed 2 bases from V and 0 bases from J, with 16 bases in between. Germline assignment: CDR1 KGHSH and CDR2 LQKENI. The DNA of the CDR3 is TGTGCCAGCTCACCATTTCCCGTCGGCCTCTTGAACACTGAAGCTTTCTTT. This sequence encodes CASSPFPVGLLNTEAFF.

In this sample, this clone turned up once. This rearrangement joins TRBV18 to TRBJ2-1; tentative D call: TRBD2 (5 bases). Germline V gene sequence: CDR1 KGHSH, CDR2 LQKENI. Trimming took off 3 bases at V and 2 bases at J, with 5 bases between the two ends. CDR3 size: 13 residues. The CDR3 loop reads CASSPGAYNEQFF. The CDR3 DNA reads as TGTGCCAGCTCACCCGGGGCCTACAATGAGCAGTTCTTC.

This sequence joins TRBV5-1 and TRBJ1-1; 9 bases are a match to TRBD1. Germline loops: CDR1 SGHRS, CDR2 YFSETQ. The V segment lost 0 bases and the J segment 0 bases; nucleotides outside the gene matches: 0. The CDR3 is 15 amino acids. CDR3 sequence reads: CASSLDRGLNTEAFF. The CDR3 coding sequence is TGCGCCAGCAGCTTGGACAGGGGGCTGAACACTGAAGCTTTCTTT.

The V gene is TRBV6-1, the J gene TRBJ2-3, with D unresolved. This CDR3 is 11 amino acids long. CDR1 is MNHNS, CDR2 SASEGT, per germline. V was pared by 7 bases and J by 0 bases, with 2 bases between. Written as DNA, the CDR3 is TGTGCCAGCACTAGCACAGATACGCAGTATTTT. This gives the protein CASTSTDTQYF.

The rearrangement links TRBV6-1 to TRBJ1-4; tentatively, D is TRBD1 (5 bases). CDR3 length: 12 amino acids. Trimming cost V 8 bases and J 6 bases, with 10 bases left between them. Per germline, CDR1 MNHNS and CDR2 SASEGT. CDR3 bases: TGTGCCAGCGGGACCGACTATGAAAAACTGTTTTTT. This gives the protein CASGTDYEKLFF.

The chain links TRBV28 to TRBJ2-2; no clear D. Between the trimmed V and J ends, which lost 1 base and 1 base, there was a span of 7 bases. The CDR3 is made up of 15 amino acids. The germline V gene encodes CDR1 MDHEN and CDR2 SYDVKM. The CDR3 reads CASSLSGGNTGELFF. CDR3 DNA sequence: TGTGCCAGCAGTTTATCGGGCGGGAACACCGGGGAGCTGTTTTTT.

V and J are TRBV10-3 and TRBJ2-2, with TRBD2 matching 13 bases. Germline V gives CDR1 ENHRY, CDR2 SYGVKD. The CDR3 runs 19 residues. Unmatched junction bases numbered 10, after V lost 4 bases and J lost 2 bases. Written as DNA, the CDR3 is TGTGCCATCAGTGGACAGCGGACTAGCGGGGGACTTAACACCGGGGAGCTGTTTTTT. This codes for CAISGQRTSGGLNTGELFF.

The chain combines TRBV6-1 with TRBJ1-1; a possible D gene is TRBD1 (5 bases). V gave up 0 bases and J gave up 9 bases, with 17 bases separating them. CDR3 length: 15 residues. Germline assignment: CDR1 MNHNS and CDR2 SASEGT. The CDR3 region is CASSEAGTTLAKAFF. DNA of the CDR3: TGTGCCAGCAGTGAAGCCGGGACCACTCTTGCTAAAGCTTTCTTT.

The chain carries TRBV19 and TRBJ1-3, with D perhaps matching TRBD1 (5 bases). The CDR3 spans 16 residues. Trimming removed 5 bases at V and 3 bases at J, with 17 bases between. The germline V gene has CDR1 LNHDA and CDR2 SQIVND (reference sequence). CDR3 in DNA: TGTGCCAGTAGTCCTCAGGGAGGGCTGGATGGAAACACCATATATTTT. This translates into CASSPQGGLDGNTIYF.

The chain joins TRBV15 to TRBJ1-5; D is ambiguous. V was clipped by 1 base and J by 4 bases, with 11 bases between them. The V gene's germline CDR1 is LNHNV and CDR2 YYDKDF (reference sequence). CDR3 length: 15 residues. CDR3: CATSRGEPRNQPQHF. The DNA of the CDR3 is TGTGCCACCAGCAGAGGTGAGCCTAGGAATCAGCCCCAGCATTTT.

Written as DNA, the CDR3 is TGTGCCAGCAGCACCGGGGGCGGTAGCTATGAGCAGTTCTTC. It encodes CASSTGGGSYEQFF. The rearrangement links TRBV5-6 to TRBJ2-1, with D perhaps given as TRBD1 or TRBD2 (6 bases each). V was trimmed by 4 bases and J by 8 bases, leaving 16 bases between them. CDR1 is SGHDT, CDR2 YYEEEE, per germline. The CDR3 runs 14 residues.

The rearrangement links TRBV6-4 to TRBJ1-2; 9 bases match TRBD1. The ends lost 5 bases at V and 5 bases at J; junction bases unmatched: 18. The CDR3 consists of 18 residues. Germline values: CDR1 MRHNA, CDR2 SNTAGT. This CDR3 reads CASSKTRTGVTCTYGYTF. Written as DNA, the CDR3 is TGTGCCAGCAGTAAGACCAGGACAGGGGTCACATGCACTTATGGCTACACCTTC.

This rearrangement joins TRBV4-1 to TRBJ1-1, with 7 bases that match TRBD1. This CDR3 contains 14 residues. V shed 5 bases, J shed 5 bases, and the junction held 8 bases outside the gene matches. CDR1 and CDR2 (germline): MGHRA, YSYEKL. As DNA, the CDR3 is TGCGCCAGCAGCTGGATTAAACAGGGGACTGAAGCTTTCTTT. Amino acids: CASSWIKQGTEAFF.

The chain employs TRBV5-1 and TRBJ2-3; 9 nucleotides agree with TRBD1. CDR1 is SGHRS and CDR2 is YFSETQ in the germline V gene. The CDR3 has 16 residues. Unmatched junction bases numbered 8, after V lost 3 bases and J lost 3 bases. The CDR3 coding sequence is TGCGCCAGCAGCTCCTTACAGGGGGCAGGGACAGATACGCAGTATTTT. Encoded protein: CASSSLQGAGTDTQYF.

The gene calls are TRBV5-4 and TRBJ1-4, with D unresolved. There are 13 residues in the CDR3. V lost 6 bases and J lost 8, with 14 bases in between. Germline V gene sequence: CDR1 SGHNT, CDR2 YYREEE (reference sequence). The CDR3: CASKNISSEKLFF. The CDR3 bases are TGTGCCAGCAAAAACATATCCTCCGAAAAACTGTTTTTT.

The J gene is TRBJ1-2, the V gene TRBV15; D remains ambiguous. CDR3 size: 14 residues. Trimming stripped 0 bases from V and 3 bases from J, with 8 bases between. CDR1 LNHNV and CDR2 YYDKDF come from the germline V gene (reference sequence). CDR3 bases: TGTGCCACCAGCAGAGATGTAAAGGACTATGGCTACACCTTC. It codes for CATSRDVKDYGYTF.

The V and J genes are TRBV5-1 and TRBJ2-7, with D perhaps TRBD1 (6 bases). V lost 1 base, J lost 0 bases, and 11 bases lay in between. Germline V lookup: CDR1 SGHRS, CDR2 YFSETQ. This CDR3 comprises 15 residues. This chain's CDR3 is CASSLKGDVSYEQYF. CDR3 sequence (DNA): TGCGCCAGCAGCTTGAAGGGGGACGTCTCCTACGAGCAGTACTTC.

CDR3 bases: TGTGCCAGCAGCTTAGGTTCGGGGGCGGATACGCAGTATTTT. This translates into CASSLGSGADTQYF. The V call is TRBV7-9, the J call TRBJ2-3; either TRBD1 or TRBD2 may supply D (6 bases each). The ends were cut back, 1 base at V and 6 bases at J, with 11 bases in the middle. The CDR3 length is 14 residues. Germline CDR1 SEHNR, CDR2 FQNEAQ (reference sequence). The full variable domain, its missing parts supplied by reference TRBV7-9 and TRBJ2-3, is DTGVSQNPRHKITKRGQNVTFRCDPISEHNRLYWYRQTLGQGPEFLTYFQNEAQLEKSRLLSDRFSAERPKGSFSTLEIQRTEQGDSAMYLCASSLGSGADTQYFGPGTRLTVL.

The CDR3: CASSQDRVRAEAFF. The CDR3 DNA sequence: TGTGCCAGCAGTCAGGACAGGGTGAGGGCTGAAGCTTTCTTT. The J gene is TRBJ1-1, the V gene TRBV6-1; TRBD1 agrees at 8 bases. The trim removed 5 bases at V and 6 bases at J, leaving 8 bases unmatched. The germline V gene encodes CDR1 MNHNS and CDR2 SASEGT. The length of the CDR3 is 14 residues.

The chain uses TRBV11-3 and TRBJ2-1; D gene ambiguous. V shed 7 bases and J shed 5 bases, with 12 bases lying between them. The CDR3 runs 13 residues. The germline V gene encodes CDR1 SGHNT and CDR2 YENEEA. CDR3 amino acids: CASTLGSDNEQFF. As DNA, the CDR3 is TGTGCCAGCACCCTCGGCAGTGACAATGAGCAGTTCTTC.

This chain links TRBV11-2 with TRBJ2-2; D remains unclear. The CDR3 runs to 16 residues. V was trimmed by 2 bases and J by 7 bases, leaving 17 bases between them. Germline lookup yields CDR1 SGHAT and CDR2 FQNNGV. The CDR3 spells CASSLTSSSRGGELFF. The CDR3 DNA is TGTGCCAGCAGCTTAACTTCTTCTAGTCGTGGCGGGGAGCTGTTTTTT.

The V call is TRBV9, the J call TRBJ2-5; D ambiguous. The CDR3 runs to 13 residues. V lost 4 bases and J 7 bases, leaving 14 bases between the germline ends. CDR1 is SGDLS and CDR2 is YYNGEE in the germline V gene. The CDR3 region is CASSPDTARTQYF. The CDR3 DNA follows: TGTGCCAGCAGCCCCGACACTGCCCGGACCCAGTACTTC.

The CDR3 DNA is TGTGCCAGCAGCGTAGGACTAGCGGGGGCGCGGGAGCAGTTCTTC. Protein sequence: CASSVGLAGAREQFF. The chain has TRBV9 and TRBJ2-1; 12 positions match TRBD2. The CDR3 has 15 residues. Germline V gene data show CDR1 as SGDLS and CDR2 as YYNGEE. V shed 0 bases, J shed 10 bases, and the junction held 5 bases outside the gene matches.

The rearrangement links TRBV11-2 to TRBJ2-5; possibly TRBD2 for D (6 bases). The CDR3 runs 12 residues. Germline-derived CDR1 and CDR2 are SGHAT and FQNNGV. V lost 6 bases, J lost 5 bases, and 10 bases lay in between. CDR3 sequence: CASRGEVETQYF. CDR3 DNA sequence: TGTGCCAGCAGAGGGGAGGTGGAGACCCAGTACTTC.

V is TRBV7-8 and J is TRBJ1-1; a weak D match, TRBD1 (6 bases). The CDR3 loop spans 11 amino acids. V was shortened by 7 bases and J by 6 bases, with 9 bases between the two germline ends. The V gene's germline CDR1 is SGHVS and CDR2 FQNEAQ. CDR3 sequence reads: CASKRGPEAFF. The DNA of the CDR3 is TGTGCCAGCAAACGGGGGCCTGAAGCTTTCTTT.

This clone was counted between two and nine times. The genes are TRBV2 and TRBJ1-1; D unresolved. Germline CDR1 reads SNHLY; CDR2 reads FYNNEI. The length of the CDR3 is 12 residues. V was clipped by 7 bases and J by 6 bases, with 12 bases between them. The CDR3 protein is CASKTTTAEAFF. The DNA for the CDR3 is TGTGCCAGCAAGACAACAACGGCTGAAGCTTTCTTT.

The V and J genes are TRBV11-1 and TRBJ2-2; 9 nucleotides line up with TRBD2. The trim removed 6 bases at V and 3 bases at J, leaving 8 bases unmatched. The CDR3 has 16 residues. Germline V gene data show CDR1 as SGHAT and CDR2 as FQDESV (reference sequence). DNA for the CDR3: TGTGCCAGCAGTTCGCGGGGGGGTGCGTACACCGGGGAGCTGTTTTTT. Protein sequence: CASSSRGGAYTGELFF. Full variable domain (rest looked up from reference TRBV11-1 and TRBJ2-2): EAEVAQSPRYKITEKSQAVAFWCDPISGHATLYWYRQILGQGPELLVQFQDESVVDDSQLPKDRFSAERLKGVDSTLKIQPAELGDSAMYLCASSSRGGAYTGELFFGEGSRLTVL.

V gene TRBV29-1 combines with J gene TRBJ2-2; TRBD2 matches 7 bases. CDR3 length: 14 residues. The germline V gene has CDR1 SQVTM and CDR2 ANQGSEA. After removal of 6 bases from V and 2 bases from J, the junction contained 6 bases not matched to a gene. The CDR3 spells CSVRPGLNTGELFF. The CDR3 DNA sequence: TGCAGCGTAAGACCGGGACTAAACACCGGGGAGCTGTTTTTT.